The T cell receptor (beta chain) described here comes from a study of T and B cells in COVID-19 patients (dated by TCRdb to 2018 to 2021). General notes on the study: In this study, adaptive immunity was profiled in COVID-19 patients who either had active infection or had recovered, using TRB and IGH repertoire sequencing of peripheral blood. Comorbidities linked to unfavorable COVID-19 outcome were present in about 90% of the roughly 20 patients in the active-infection cohort. An age-matched reference group of about 40 healthy donors negative for COVID-19 antibodies was used as the comparison for repertoire analyses. A couple of patients were in both the active and recovered cohorts because samples existed from active disease and from after recovery. A median age of roughly 31 years was recorded in the recovered cohort versus roughly 72 years in the active-infection cohort. Critical illness requiring mechanical ventilation or ECMO was present in about 65% of the 20 patients in the active-infection cohort. A recovered cohort included 19 patients who provided 20 to 25 samples, and most of these patients had mild to moderate COVID-19 treated on an outpatient basis. The TCR and BCR sequence repository comprised fewer than 40 patients and 70 or so time points, with over 7 million TCR sequences analysed. As many as 9 follow-up blood samples were collected from each patient, and in some individuals these samples spanned different disease stages.

In regard to this clonotype: Its antigen specificity is not known. No base quality information exists; no much larger clone differs at one position.

The germline V gene specifies MDHEN as CDR1 and SYDVKM as CDR2. The junction shows trimming of 1 base on V and 5 bases on J, plus 11 bases between the germline ends. The cysteine opens and the phenylalanine closes a CDR3 of 15 amino acids. The sequence is cut down to CDR3 DNA, 45 bases in frame from base 1. The sequencer listed for this sample is Illumina MiSeq. Multiplex PCR with BIOMED2 TRB-A/B primer pools was used to amplify the TRB rearrangements. Two consecutive PCRs added Illumina-compatible adapters and 7-nucleotide sample barcodes to the amplicons. Phusion HS II polymerase was used for all library PCRs. The amplicons were purified from gel with the NucleoSpin Gel and PCR Clean-up kit, measured on Qubit, and then pooled at about 4 nM. The quality of the amplicon pool was checked on an Agilent 2100 Bioanalyzer prior to Illumina next-generation sequencing. The original pipeline was this. TRB rearrangements were annotated with MiXCR 3.0.8 using the default MiXCR reference library. Non-productive reads and sequences with fewer than 2 reads were removed, and each unique CDR3 nucleotide sequence was counted as one clone. Clonality, diversity, richness and V-J gene usage were computed in R 3.5.1. GLIPH2 was used for TCR clustering by CDR3 similarity, and generation probabilities were calculated by OLGA. Only GLIPH2 clusters with at least four unique TCR clonotypes present in at least three individuals were retained. TCRdb applied fastp at Q25 and MiXCR to the public reads, then kept only in-frame beta chains. When rows share a CDR3 protein, they turn into one entry using the most common DNA and genes. TCRdb's processing, not the authors' own work, is the source of the V and J calls. Within this sample are about 4,100 distinct CDR3 sequences, with less than 30% of them counted one time only. The biggest ten clones account for approximately 22% of the sample.

Overall study outcomes, separate from this receptor: A total of roughly 2,000 TCR clusters were exclusive to the recovered cohort, and about 31 of those clusters were low-pGen clusters. The cohort was judged too small for assessing how HLA contributes to COVID-19 susceptibility or severity. Specific T cell subsets (CD4+/Treg/CD8+) and sorted SARS-CoV-2-responsive or tetramer+ T cells had not yet been sequenced, and these experiments were ongoing. The reported TCR clusters were stated to require prospective validation before clinical use. TRB repertoires were highly clonal in active COVID-19, whereas diversity and richness at recovery rose above healthy donor levels. Patients with COVID-19 were reported to show strongly skewed TRBV/TRBJ gene usage. Few blood samples were available from mildly ill patients while symptoms were present or from severe cases at early time points.

TRB repertoires were amplified from about 260-540 ng of genomic DNA extracted from blood. Sequenced: blood. This clonotype was sampled from a human donor with active COVID-19. The chain is assembled from TRBV28 and TRBJ1-4; the D segment could be TRBD1, given 5 matching bases. The CDR3 corresponds to CASSLLGDLNEKLFF. The DNA is as follows: TGTGCCAGCAGTTTATTGGGGGACCTCAATGAAAAACTGTTTTTT.